One and the same sample provided the 8 T cell receptor beta chains below, sequenced in a study of cytomegalovirus exposure and HLA in healthy donors (dated by TCRdb to 2017 to 2019). Library creation used the immunoSEQ multiplex PCR assay. For the multiplex PCR, a mixture combining 60 forward primers for TCR Vbeta segments and 13 reverse primers for TCR Jbeta segments was used. In TCRdb, the immuneACCESS table is reduced to in-frame sequences with V and J assigned. These tables do not hold every clone; where another copy was compared, an unresolved V gene accounts for under half, and the others remain unexplained. This sample has about 160,000 clones in its table, and 70% to 80% of those were observed once. The top ten hold 2% to 2.5% of the sample. Sequencing input: PBMCs. The source is a man aged 45-65 years in good health and CMV-seropositive.

The chain uses TRBV5-4 and TRBJ1-5; no reliable D call. V was clipped by 0 bases and J by 6 bases, with 19 bases between them. The CDR3 runs to 17 residues. Germline V gene data show CDR1 as SGHNT and CDR2 as YYREEE (reference sequence). The CDR3 region is CASSLGPYWGGCQPQHF. In DNA form, the CDR3 reads TGTGCCAGCAGCTTGGGCCCCTATTGGGGAGGTTGTCAGCCCCAGCATTTT.

The CDR3 DNA reads TGCGCCAGCACCAACAGGGTAGGGGACACCGGGGAGCTGTTTTTT. Protein: CASTNRVGDTGELFF. The chain carries TRBV5-1 and TRBJ2-2; perhaps TRBD1 as D (6 bases). The CDR3 runs 15 residues. V shed 6 bases and J shed 3 bases, with 15 bases lying between them. Germline lookup yields CDR1 SGHRS and CDR2 YFSETQ.

The CDR3 is CASSQDIPAVGVYGYTF. The CDR3 DNA follows: TGCGCCAGCAGCCAAGATATCCCGGCAGTGGGAGTCTATGGCTACACCTTC. V gene TRBV4-3 combines with J gene TRBJ1-2; D remains ambiguous. The CDR3 loop spans 17 amino acids. Trimming cost V 0 bases and J 4 bases, with 18 bases left between them. Germline lookup yields CDR1 LGHNA and CDR2 YSLEER.

The V call is TRBV7-9, the J call TRBJ2-2; perhaps TRBD2 as D (7 bases). The CDR3 loop spans 13 amino acids. Germline CDR1 reads SEHNR; CDR2 reads FQNEAQ (reference sequence). Trimming shortened V by 8 bases and J by 3 bases, and 10 bases separated the two germline ends. As DNA, the CDR3 is TGTGCCAGCGAGGGGGGGTACACCGGGGAGCTGTTTTTT. Translation gives CASEGGYTGELFF.

The V gene is TRBV10-3, the J gene TRBJ2-7, with TRBD1 matching 8 bases. There are 14 residues in the CDR3. With 6 bases clipped from V and 6 bases from J, the junction kept 10 bases outside the gene matches. Germline V gene lookup returns CDR1 ENHRY and CDR2 SYGVKD. The CDR3 protein is CAISASTGGREQYF. The CDR3 DNA reads as TGTGCCATCAGCGCTTCTACAGGGGGACGCGAGCAGTACTTC.

This chain links TRBV4-1 with TRBJ1-6; perhaps TRBD1 as D (5 bases). The CDR3 length is 14 residues. V dropped 5 bases and J dropped 5 bases, with 10 bases sitting between them. Looked up from germline, CDR1 is MGHRA and CDR2 is YSYEKL. This CDR3 reads CASSSTANNSPLHF. The CDR3 nucleotides read TGCGCCAGCAGCTCGACAGCGAATAATTCACCCCTCCACTTT.

This clone has a single count. The V call is TRBV7-2, the J call TRBJ2-1; no definite D call. The CDR3 totals 13 residues. The germline gives CDR1 SGHTA, CDR2 FQGNSA. The V gene lost 8 bases and the J gene lost 9 bases, with 17 bases spanning the gap. The CDR3: CASSKSGPREQFF. The CDR3 nucleotides are TGTGCCAGCTCCAAGAGTGGGCCCCGTGAGCAGTTCTTC.

The chain carries TRBV4-3 and TRBJ2-5; 13 nucleotides line up with TRBD2. Trimming removed 4 bases from V and 5 bases from J; junction bases left unmatched: 19. Germline V gives CDR1 LGHNA, CDR2 YSLEER. CDR3 length equals 20 residues. The CDR3 is CASSRRLAGGPRGNRETQYF. The CDR3 DNA reads TGCGCCAGCAGCCGCCGACTAGCGGGGGGCCCGAGGGGCAACAGGGAGACCCAGTACTTC.